The rows below give T cell receptor beta chains drawn from one sample of a study of cytomegalovirus exposure and HLA in healthy donors. Measured with immunoSEQ multiplex PCR; TCRdb has only the in-frame clones, and not every one. Recorded here are 90,000 to 100,000 clones; the top ten clones represent just under 3.5%. The sample was PBMCs. All receptors come from a woman aged 25-40 years in good health and CMV-seronegative. CDR3s include the opening cysteine and the closing phenylalanine or tryptophan. Fields, in order: CDR3 length, V gene, CDR3 protein.

>16|TRBV10-3
CAISEKSSGQGYEQYF
>15|TRBV6-1
CASSDWGRGHNEQFF
>16|TRBV27
CASRGLAGGGTDTQYF
>15|TRBV6-5
CASSYEAAGANVLTF
>16|TRBV5-4
CASSRDLAASYNEQFF
>14|TRBV10-3
CAIRRQGVTGELFF
>15|TRBV11-3
CASSPGLAGVETQYF
>15|TRBV5-4
CASSLGTVANYGYTF
>14|TRBV5-1
CASSLAGDHSPLHF
>15|TRBV7-2
CASSPRGTGAYEQYF
>15|TRBV27
CASSLSPQGYNEQFF
>15|TRBV6-1
CASSERLLAKNIQYF
>13|TRBV9
CASTLNPGSEQFF
>13|TRBV11-1
CASSLILGTEQFF
>12|TRBV5-6
CASSLGAGVQYF
>14|TRBV6-6
CASVDLDSSYEQYF
>16|TRBV28
CASSPYPGTGANGYTF
>13|TRBV30
CAWVTGAGNTIYF
>14|TRBV5-6
CASSHSGSGYEQYF
>14|TRBV6-5
CASTLSQGSYEQYF
>15|TRBV5-1
CASSPRPENTGELFF
>12|TRBV10-3
CAIRTGRTEAFF
>13|TRBV2
CASSEAVYQPQHF
>15|TRBV5-1
CASSLDSGDNNEQFF
>16|TRBV7-9
CASSSRPGLSSYEQYF
>12|TRBV5-6
CASSSSAYEQYF
>14|TRBV27
CASSFGGSHEKLFF
>15|TRBV25-1
CASSDQGRKGNTIYF
>14|TRBV5-5
CASSLVAGDVGYTF
>16|TRBV27
CASSLSLGDSQETQYF